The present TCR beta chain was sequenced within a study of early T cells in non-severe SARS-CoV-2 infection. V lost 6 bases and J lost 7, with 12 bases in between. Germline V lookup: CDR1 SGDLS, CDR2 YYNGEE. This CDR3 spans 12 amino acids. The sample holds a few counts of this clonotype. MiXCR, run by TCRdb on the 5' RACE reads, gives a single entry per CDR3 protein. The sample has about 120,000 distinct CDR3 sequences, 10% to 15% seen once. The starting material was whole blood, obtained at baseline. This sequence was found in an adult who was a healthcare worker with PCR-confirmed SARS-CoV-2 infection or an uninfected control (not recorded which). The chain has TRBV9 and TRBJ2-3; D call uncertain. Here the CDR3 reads CASTSRENTQYF. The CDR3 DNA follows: TGTGCCAGCACCTCTCGCGAGAATACGCAGTATTTT.